This TCR beta chain was documented in a study of identical twins. Unique molecular identifiers were present on the cDNA, which also gained a universal primer site by template switching. TCRdb recomputed calls from the 5' RACE reads with MiXCR, one row per CDR3 protein. The sample records around 1.7 million distinct CDR3 sequences, about 32% being singletons. As concerns this clonotype: Its target is not known.

Notes on the study in general: Monozygotic twin pairs showed more out-of-frame TCR alpha sharing than models estimated. Fewer insertions marked abundant cord blood beta clonotypes; young adult naive trended weakly, memory not at all.

The sequence was obtained from a newborn girl in good health. Input material: cord blood.

CDR3 sequence: CASSLGPGGGEAFF. The CDR3, as DNA: TGTGCCAGCAGCTTAGGTCCAGGGGGAGGTGAAGCTTTCTTT. The V and J genes are TRBV11-2 and TRBJ1-1, with 7 bases fitting TRBD1. The CDR3 is 14 residues long. V gave up 1 base and J gave up 7 bases; unmatched junction bases: 6. CDR1 is SGHAT and CDR2 is FQNNGV in the germline V gene.